A single sample gave rise to the 26 T cell receptor beta chains below, sequenced in a study of shared clonotypes between healthy human individuals. TCRdb's table, derived via immunoSEQ multiplex PCR, lists solely in-frame clones and lacks some. This table has about 680,000 clones, roughly nine tenths appearing once. CD45RO-negative, CCR7-selected cells formed the naive CD8 fraction, which excluded terminally differentiated effector memory CD45RA+ cells. The sample consisted of naive CD8+ T cells sorted from blood. The receptor source for this set is a young man in good health.

The genes are TRBV4-3 and TRBJ1-2; D gene unclear. CDR3 length: 18 residues. Germline lookup yields CDR1 LGHNA and CDR2 YSLEER. Trimming stripped 0 bases from V and 0 bases from J, with 17 bases between. The CDR3 DNA sequence: TGCGCCAGCAGCCAAGATTTCTTTGGGCATCCACCTAACTATGGCTACACCTTC. It encodes CASSQDFFGHPPNYGYTF.

This clone has a single count. The rearrangement links TRBV6-6 to TRBJ2-7; D is undetermined. V was clipped by 3 bases and J by 5 bases, with 8 bases between them. Per germline, CDR1 MNHNY and CDR2 SVGAGI (reference sequence). This CDR3 is 12 amino acids long. The CDR3 DNA sequence: TGTGCCAGCAGTTATTTGCAGAACGAGCAGTACTTC. Its protein is CASSYLQNEQYF.

The V gene is TRBV27, the J gene TRBJ1-4; 7 nucleotides match TRBD1. Per the germline V gene, CDR1 is MNHEY and CDR2 is SMNVEV (reference sequence). The CDR3 is made up of 14 amino acids. The V and J ends lost 5 bases and 2 bases, in that order; junction bases with no gene match: 2. The CDR3 DNA reads TGTGCCAGCAGTAGAGGGGGCACTAATGAAAAACTGTTTTTT. Translating it yields CASSRGGTNEKLFF.

The chain links TRBV2 to TRBJ2-7, with D tentatively TRBD1 (6 bases). Trimming left V 4 bases short and J 6 bases short, with 16 bases between. This CDR3 is 14 amino acids long. The V gene's germline CDR1 is SNHLY and CDR2 FYNNEI. The DNA of the CDR3 is TGTGCCAGCAGTGCGCCTCACGAGGGGGTCGAGCAGTACTTC. This sequence encodes CASSAPHEGVEQYF.

Notes on this clone: At one end, the junction sequence differs from germline, possibly due to a read error. The genes are TRBV25-1 and TRBJ2-7, with D possibly matching TRBD1 (5 bases). This CDR3 is 11 amino acids long. The germline gives CDR1 MGHDK, CDR2 SYGVNS. Here the CDR3 reads CASSVTQAPCF. Written as DNA, the CDR3 is TGTGCCAGCAGTGTCACACAGGCCCCATGCTTC.

The chain recombines TRBV9 with TRBJ1-3, with D hard to call. The CDR3 is 17 residues long. V lost 3 bases, J lost 4 bases, and 20 bases lay in between. Germline loops: CDR1 SGDLS, CDR2 YYNGEE. The CDR3 nucleotides read TGTGCCAGCAGCGCCCCCCTCGGAGGGAGTCAGGGAAACACCATATATTTT. Translation: CASSAPLGGSQGNTIYF.

The chain links TRBV5-6 to TRBJ2-7, with D tentatively TRBD1 (5 bases). V lost 6 bases, J lost 6 bases, and 13 bases lay in between. The germline V gene encodes CDR1 SGHDT and CDR2 YYEEEE. CDR3 length equals 12 residues. CDR3 sequence reads: CASNIGVGEQYF. CDR3 in DNA: TGTGCCAGCAACATAGGGGTGGGCGAGCAGTACTTC.

This clone appeared once. The gene calls are TRBV7-2 and TRBJ2-5; no clear D. CDR1 is SGHTA, CDR2 FQGNSA, per germline. This CDR3 is 14 amino acids long. V gave up 5 bases and J gave up 2 bases, with 12 bases separating them. The CDR3 region has the DNA TGTGCCAGCAGCCCGCTACTAAGGCAAGAGACCCAGTACTTC. Protein sequence: CASSPLLRQETQYF.

The V gene is TRBV9, the J gene TRBJ2-1, with D possibly matching TRBD2 (6 bases). From germline, CDR1 is SGDLS and CDR2 YYNGEE. Trimming took 6 bases from V and 0 from J, leaving 7 bases between them. The CDR3 loop spans 13 amino acids. CDR3: CASTSVSYNEQFF. CDR3 coding DNA: TGTGCCAGCACTAGCGTCTCCTACAATGAGCAGTTCTTC.

This sequence joins TRBV7-9 and TRBJ2-4; the D gene is possibly TRBD1 (6 bases). V lost 3 bases and J lost 0, with 12 bases in between. Germline CDR1 reads SEHNR; CDR2 reads FQNEAQ (reference sequence). CDR3 length: 16 amino acids. The CDR3, as DNA: TGTGCCAGCAGCTTTTTCCAGGGGCGAGCCAAAAACATTCAGTACTTC. It encodes CASSFFQGRAKNIQYF.

The V and J genes are TRBV10-1 and TRBJ2-5; possible D gene TRBD2, 5 bases. The germline gives CDR1 WNHNN, CDR2 SYGVQD (reference sequence). This CDR3 is 14 amino acids long. The ends were cut back, 2 bases at V and 9 bases at J, with 16 bases in the middle. The CDR3 DNA sequence: TGCGCCAGCAGTGAGGCCACGGGTATGCGGGCCCAGTACTTC. As protein: CASSEATGMRAQYF.

This chain uses TRBV28 with TRBJ1-2; D might be TRBD1 (5 bases). V was clipped by 1 base and J by 5 bases, with 14 bases between them. The CDR3 has 15 residues. The V gene's germline CDR1 is MDHEN and CDR2 SYDVKM. The CDR3: CASSLSNRLGYGYTF. The CDR3 DNA is TGTGCCAGCAGTTTATCCAACAGGTTGGGGTATGGCTACACCTTC.

The rearrangement joins TRBV4-1 to TRBJ2-5; D remains ambiguous. Germline-derived CDR1 and CDR2 are MGHRA and YSYEKL. Trimming shortened V by 1 base and J by 0 bases, and 15 bases separated the two germline ends. This CDR3 is built from 17 residues. The CDR3 sequence is CASSQGPFSRNQETQYF. In nucleotides, the CDR3 is TGCGCCAGCAGCCAAGGGCCCTTCAGCAGGAACCAAGAGACCCAGTACTTC.

J is TRBJ2-4 and V is TRBV7-9; 10 bases align to TRBD1. With 1 base clipped from V and 9 bases from J, the junction kept 3 bases outside the gene matches. This CDR3 is built from 14 residues. Germline V gives CDR1 SEHNR, CDR2 FQNEAQ (reference sequence). The CDR3 DNA reads as TGTGCCAGCAGCTTAGTGGGACAGGGGACCATTCAGTACTTC. Residues: CASSLVGQGTIQYF.

CDR3 loop: CASRGGTEAFF. The CDR3 nucleotides are TGTGCCAGCCGAGGAGGAACTGAAGCTTTCTTT. This chain joins TRBV7-9 and TRBJ1-1; no clear D. CDR1 is SEHNR and CDR2 is FQNEAQ in the germline V gene (reference sequence). The CDR3 is 11 residues long. V was trimmed by 8 bases and J by 5 bases, leaving 9 bases between them.

V and J are TRBV27 and TRBJ2-7, with D perhaps TRBD1 (6 bases). CDR1 and CDR2 (germline): MNHEY, SMNVEV (reference sequence). This CDR3 is 18 amino acids long. Trimming removed 1 base from V and 4 bases from J, with 23 bases in between. The CDR3 here is CASSLYVPRGRGSYEQYF. The CDR3 nucleotides are TGTGCCAGCAGTTTATATGTCCCCAGGGGCCGGGGCAGTTACGAGCAGTACTTC.

The chain links TRBV6-6 to TRBJ2-7; D might be TRBD2 (6 bases). The germline V gene has CDR1 MNHNY and CDR2 SVGAGI (reference sequence). The CDR3 covers 12 residues. V lost 8 bases, J lost 2 bases, and 10 bases lay in between. CDR3 in DNA: TGTGCCAGCGGACTAAACGCCTACGAGCAGTACTTC. This gives the protein CASGLNAYEQYF.

CDR3 region: CASSVEGFAEAFF. CDR3 nucleotides: TGTGCCAGCAGTGTGGAGGGTTTTGCTGAAGCTTTCTTT. The chain links TRBV25-1 to TRBJ1-1; D is uncertain. The V and J ends lost 4 bases and 6 bases respectively, with 12 bases between them. This CDR3 has 13 amino acids. CDR1 and CDR2 from the germline V gene are MGHDK and SYGVNS.

This clone was seen once. The V gene is TRBV23-1, the J gene TRBJ2-3; 9 positions match TRBD1. TRBV23-1 is an ORF, and what it does is uncertain. The CDR3 consists of 19 residues. The V gene end was trimmed by 3 bases and the J gene end by 4 bases; junction bases not matched to a gene: 17. This chain's CDR3 is CASSHLVQQGADRADTQYF. DNA of the CDR3: TGCGCCAGCAGTCACCTTGTTCAACAGGGGGCAGATAGGGCAGATACGCAGTATTTT.

V and J are TRBV9 and TRBJ1-1; 8 nucleotides align to TRBD1. This CDR3 spans 18 amino acids. Germline loops: CDR1 SGDLS, CDR2 YYNGEE. Trimming removed 4 bases from V and 0 bases from J; junction bases left unmatched: 14. CDR3 region: CASSPRNPGQVMNTEAFF. In DNA, the CDR3 is TGTGCCAGCAGCCCTCGGAACCCGGGACAGGTCATGAACACTGAAGCTTTCTTT.

The rearrangement joins TRBV21-1 to TRBJ2-7; the D call in the table, TRBD1, was not verified against the DNA. TRBV21-1 is a pseudogene locus. The CDR3 is made up of 17 amino acids. The chain's CDR3 is CASILGARHRLSYEQYF. CDR3 bases: TGTGCCAGCATCCTAGGGGCGCGACACCGTCTCTCCTACGAGCAGTACTTC.

The V gene is TRBV4-3, the J gene TRBJ2-2; 8 bases fit TRBD1. V shed 5 bases, J shed 4 bases, and the junction held 6 bases outside the gene matches. This CDR3 comprises 15 residues. Germline V lookup: CDR1 LGHNA, CDR2 YSLEER. For the CDR3, the DNA is TGCGCCAGCAGCTACGAGACAGGGGCCACCGGGGAGCTGTTTTTT. The encoded protein is CASSYETGATGELFF.

This clone was seen a single time. The chain carries TRBV29-1 and TRBJ1-4; a possible D gene is TRBD1 (6 bases). Trimming cost V 5 bases and J 0 bases, with 13 bases left between them. CDR1 and CDR2 from the germline V gene are SQVTM and ANQGSEA. The length of the CDR3 is 15 residues. The CDR3 nucleotides read TGCAGCGTTATAGTTCGGACAGCAACTAATGAAAAACTGTTTTTT. Its protein product is CSVIVRTATNEKLFF.

This clone was counted a single time. The chain combines TRBV28 with TRBJ2-5, with D unresolved. V lost 4 bases to trimming and J lost 11 bases, with 14 bases between them. This CDR3 has 12 residues. Germline assignment: CDR1 MDHEN and CDR2 SYDVKM. CDR3 protein: CASSSPDPKQYF. The CDR3 DNA reads TGTGCCAGCAGTTCCCCGGACCCAAAGCAGTACTTC.

This chain links TRBV6-5 with TRBJ2-5; 10 nucleotides match TRBD2. The trim removed 6 bases at V and 0 bases at J, leaving 4 bases unmatched. The length of the CDR3 is 15 residues. Germline CDR1 is MNHEY and CDR2 is SVGAGI. CDR3 DNA sequence: TGTGCCAGCAGGGGGACTAGCGCTTACCAAGAGACCCAGTACTTC. It encodes CASRGTSAYQETQYF.

This chain uses TRBV28 with TRBJ1-1; D not certain. CDR1 and CDR2 (germline): MDHEN, SYDVKM. There are 13 residues in the CDR3. Trimming left V 7 bases short and J 5 bases short, with 14 bases between. The CDR3, as DNA: TGTGCCAGCAACTTTCTCCCGGGGACTGAAGCTTTCTTT. Protein product: CASNFLPGTEAFF.